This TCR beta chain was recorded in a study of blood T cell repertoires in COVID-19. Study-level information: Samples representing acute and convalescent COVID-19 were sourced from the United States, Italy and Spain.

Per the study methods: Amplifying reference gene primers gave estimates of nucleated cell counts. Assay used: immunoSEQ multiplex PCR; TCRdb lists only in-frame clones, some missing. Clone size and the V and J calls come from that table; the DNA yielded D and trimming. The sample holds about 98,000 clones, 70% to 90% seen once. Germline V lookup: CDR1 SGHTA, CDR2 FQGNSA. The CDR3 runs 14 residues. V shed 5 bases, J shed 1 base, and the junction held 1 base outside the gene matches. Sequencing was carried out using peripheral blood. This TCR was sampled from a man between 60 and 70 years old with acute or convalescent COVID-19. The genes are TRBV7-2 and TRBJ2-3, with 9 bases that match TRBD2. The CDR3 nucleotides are TGTGCCAGCAGCCGGACTAGCGGCACAGATACGCAGTATTTT. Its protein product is CASSRTSGTDTQYF.